Following are 9 T cell receptor beta chains from one sample sequenced in a study of OX40 agonist ivuxolimab in advanced cancers. Library generation was performed with the immunoSEQ multiplex PCR assay. TCRdb's version of the immuneACCESS table is confined to in-frame rearrangements and falls short of the full clone set. An unresolved V gene accounts for under half of the shortfall where checked; the remainder is of unknown origin. The sample profile shows some 85,000 clones; around nine tenths of them were found once. The top ten clonotypes cover 0.65% to 0.8% of the sample. This specimen consisted of CD4+ or CD8+ T cells sorted from blood, obtained in a trial of the OX40 agonist ivuxolimab. The receptors stem from an adult with an advanced solid tumor such as melanoma, head and neck, liver or kidney cancer.

The chain carries TRBV19 and TRBJ2-6, with a weak D call TRBD2 (5 bases). The CDR3 contains 14 residues. The germline V and J ends were trimmed by 5 bases and 2 bases, with 7 bases remaining between them. Looked up from germline, CDR1 is LNHDA and CDR2 is SQIVND (reference sequence). CDR3 sequence: CASSGETGANVLTF. CDR3 bases: TGTGCCAGTAGTGGGGAGACTGGGGCCAACGTCCTGACTTTC.

The chain carries TRBV11-2 and TRBJ1-1; TRBD1 aligns across 7 bases. There are 15 residues in the CDR3. V was pared by 0 bases and J by 0 bases, with 1 base of the junction left unmatched. Germline CDR1 reads SGHAT; CDR2 reads FQNNGV. The CDR3 region is CASSLEGQMNTEAFF. The CDR3 nucleotides read TGTGCCAGCAGCTTAGAGGGACAGATGAACACTGAAGCTTTCTTT.

This chain uses TRBV5-1 with TRBJ1-1; 8 positions match TRBD1. Looked up from germline, CDR1 is SGHRS and CDR2 is YFSETQ. This CDR3 has 13 amino acids. V was clipped by 1 base and J by 11 bases; unmatched bases: 7. CDR3 protein: CASSLTRQGPAFF. The CDR3, as DNA: TGCGCCAGCAGCTTGACCCGACAGGGGCCGGCTTTCTTT.

The chain combines TRBV19 with TRBJ2-1; 13 bases align to TRBD2. The V gene end was trimmed by 3 bases and the J gene end by 7 bases; junction bases not matched to a gene: 6. Germline V CDR1 and CDR2: LNHDA, SQIVND (reference sequence). This CDR3 spans 16 amino acids. CDR3 nucleotides: TGTGCCAGTAGTATGGGACTAGCGGGAATAAAGAATGAGCAGTTCTTC. It yields the protein CASSMGLAGIKNEQFF.

The gene calls are TRBV27 and TRBJ1-2; TRBD1 matches at 8 bases. The CDR3 runs 14 residues. The germline V gene encodes CDR1 MNHEY and CDR2 SMNVEV (reference sequence). The V segment lost 0 bases and the J segment 3 bases; nucleotides outside the gene matches: 0. Here the CDR3 reads CASSLSDRDYGYTF. CDR3 DNA sequence: TGTGCCAGCAGTTTATCGGACAGGGACTATGGCTACACCTTC.

The chain has TRBV18 and TRBJ2-2; perhaps TRBD2 as D (6 bases). This CDR3 comprises 15 residues. Trimming took 3 bases from V and 3 from J, leaving 11 bases between them. Per germline, CDR1 KGHSH and CDR2 LQKENI. As DNA, the CDR3 is TGTGCCAGCTCACCCCTACGGGGGTACACCGGGGAGCTGTTTTTT. Its translation: CASSPLRGYTGELFF.

Written as DNA, the CDR3 is TGTGCCAGCAGCTTAGGGTGGGGGTCAGAGAACTATGGCTACACCTTC. Residues: CASSLGWGSENYGYTF. The chain couples TRBV7-8 to TRBJ1-2, with D possibly being TRBD1 (5 bases). The germline gives CDR1 SGHVS, CDR2 FQNEAQ. The V gene lost 1 base and the J gene lost 2 bases, with 14 bases spanning the gap. This CDR3 is 16 amino acids long.

The chain is built from TRBV5-6 and TRBJ1-2; maybe TRBD1 (6 bases). Per the germline V gene, CDR1 is SGHDT and CDR2 is YYEEEE. The V end was cut by 1 base, the J end by 2 bases, with 12 bases between. This CDR3 is 15 amino acids long. CDR3 in amino acids: CASSLRTDPNYGYTF. In nucleotides, the CDR3 is TGTGCCAGCAGCTTGAGGACAGACCCAAACTATGGCTACACCTTC.

This clone was detected a few times. The chain uses TRBV12-2 and TRBJ2-3; TRBD1, the table's D call, was not compared with the DNA. TRBV12-2 is designated a pseudogene. There are 16 residues in the CDR3. CDR3 nucleotides: TGTGCAAGTCGCTCCTTTTCCCAGGGGATGACAGATACGCAGTATTTT. Amino acids: CASRSFSQGMTDTQYF.